Below, one T cell receptor (beta chain) is given with its context. Antigen specificity is unknown. Generated by immunoSEQ multiplex PCR, the TCRdb table keeps only in-frame clones and is missing some. This repertoire shows more than 550,000 clones, roughly two thirds found once; its top ten account for under 2%. Germline trimming cut 2 bases from V and 5 bases from J; bases unmatched to any gene: 6. Germline lookup yields CDR1 KGHSH and CDR2 LQKENI. The CDR3 has 16 amino acids. CD4+ cells underwent separation, giving CD45RA+ naive and CD45RA-negative memory subsets. This entry comes from a study of shared clonotypes between healthy human individuals. The study, taken as a whole, reports: The rarefaction results pointed to incomplete sorted-subset sequencing despite large depth.

The clonotype comes from a woman aged 25 to 39 in good health. The sequencing sample was made of memory CD4+ T cells sorted from blood. This sample's subset: CD45RA-negative fraction. This chain joins TRBV18 and TRBJ1-1; 12 nucleotides agree with TRBD1. The CDR3 region has the DNA TGTGCCAGCTCACCAACCGGGACAGGGGGCTATACTGAAGCTTTCTTT. Amino acids: CASSPTGTGGYTEAFF.